This TCR beta chain derives from a study of cytomegalovirus exposure and HLA in healthy donors. Findings of the study overall: Association of about 17,000 TCR beta sequences with HLA alleles was found at 0.05 false discovery rate in a later analysis. Highest at DRB1 and lowest at HLA-C, TCR association rates differed among HLA loci in a later analysis. TCR beta V- and J-gene trimming was later associated with a missense DCLRE1C variant.

The CDR3 consists of 16 residues. Germline loops: CDR1 LNHDA, CDR2 SQIVND (reference sequence). V was trimmed by 3 bases and J by 5 bases, leaving 17 bases between them. Of note for this clone: The antigen is undetermined.

With 60 Vbeta and 13 Jbeta primers, the PCR was carried out. The table came from immunoSEQ multiplex PCR; TCRdb's copy has only in-frame clones and leaves some out. The sample has fewer than 75,000 clones, about 75% seen once. The chain combines TRBV19 with TRBJ1-5; maybe TRBD1 (5 bases). The receptor's source is an older man in good health and CMV-seronegative. Sequenced: PBMCs. The DNA for the CDR3 is TGTGCCAGTAGTATTTTTAACGTGGGGCATGATCAGCCCCAGCATTTT. It specifies CASSIFNVGHDQPQHF.